A selection of T cell receptor beta chains follows, all from one sample in a study of T cell repertoires in cytomegalovirus infection. TCRdb re-called the reads through MiXCR, storing one row per CDR3 protein. The sample has about 300,000 distinct CDR3 sequences, about 25% seen once. The sample comprised PBMCs. These TCRs come from a human donor in good health (CMV status not recorded). Some clones in this sample may be carry-over from other donors' samples. Both conserved end residues are part of each CDR3. A D gene is named only where the DNA matches it firmly. Clone size is given for some rows only: seen once, a few or many times, or a class if the clone is expanded.

d_call,clone_size,v_call,j_call,cdr3_nt,cdr3_aa
TRBD2,few,TRBV7-2,TRBJ2-3,TGTGCCAGCAGCCGTGGACTAGCGGGAGGCACAGATACGCAGTATTTT,CASSRGLAGGTDTQYF
-,-,TRBV18,TRBJ1-4,TGTGCCAGCTCGCTGAACAGAGCAACTAATGAAAAACTGTTTTTT,CASSLNRATNEKLFF
-,few,TRBV19,TRBJ2-7,TGTGCCAGTAGAGCCAAGGCCGGGGCCTACGAGCAGTACTTC,CASRAKAGAYEQYF
TRBD2,many,TRBV7-2,TRBJ2-1,TGTGCCAGCAGCTTAGTGGCAGGGAGGGTAGCGCCTTACAATGAGCAGTTCTTC,CASSLVAGRVAPYNEQFF
-,many,TRBV7-2,TRBJ2-7,TGTGCCAGCAGCTTTCAGGGACATTCCTCCTACGAGCAGTACTTC,CASSFQGHSSYEQYF
TRBD1,-,TRBV7-1,TRBJ2-7,TGTGCCAGCAGCCAACGCCCGGGACAGATCTCCTACGAGCAGTACTTC,CASSQRPGQISYEQYF
-,-,TRBV6-2/TRBV6-3,TRBJ2-1,TGTGCCAGCCGTTCTCTGACCCGGGTCGATGAGCAGTTCTTC,CASRSLTRVDEQFF
-,few,TRBV7-9,TRBJ1-2,TGTGCCAGCAGCTCCCGGGGGGGCAACTATGGCTACACCTTC,CASSSRGGNYGYTF
TRBD2,-,TRBV2,TRBJ2-7,TGTGCCAGCAGTGAAGCGGTTCCGGGACTAGCGAACTCAATCTACGAGCAGTACTTC,CASSEAVPGLANSIYEQYF
-,many,TRBV5-1,TRBJ2-1,TGCGCCAGCAGCAAGCCAGGGGGGGATGAGCAGTTCTTC,CASSKPGGDEQFF
-,many,TRBV7-9,TRBJ2-1,TGTGCCAGCAGCCCCAAGAATGAGCAGTTCTTC,CASSPKNEQFF
-,few,TRBV15,TRBJ2-7,TGTGCCACCAGCACCGGGACTCTCAACGAGCAGTACTTC,CATSTGTLNEQYF
-,-,TRBV7-6,TRBJ2-5,TGTGCCAGCAGCTTACATACGGGTGAGACCCAGTACTTC,CASSLHTGETQYF
-,few,TRBV28,TRBJ2-3,TGTGCCAGCAGTTCTCTCGGACAGGGACTAGTTGAAAGCACAGATACGCAGTATTTT,CASSSLGQGLVESTDTQYF
TRBD1,-,TRBV24-1,TRBJ2-2,TGTGCCACCAGTGATCCAGCCGGGACAGGGGGCGCTTCCACCGGGGAGCTGTTTTTT,CATSDPAGTGGASTGELFF
TRBD2,many,TRBV6-1,TRBJ2-1,TGTGCCAGCAGTCCCATCGGGACTAGCGGGAGTGATGAGCAGTTCTTC,CASSPIGTSGSDEQFF
-,-,TRBV20-1,TRBJ2-1,TGCAGTGCTAGTACCGGGAGTGAGGTAAATGAGCAGTTCTTC,CSASTGSEVNEQFF
-,many,TRBV7-9,TRBJ2-7,TGTGCCAGCAGCCCCGGGAACACCTACGAGCAGTACTTC,CASSPGNTYEQYF
-,-,TRBV2,TRBJ1-5,TGTGCCAGCAGTGAAGTCAGGTGGGGTCAGCCCCAGCATTTT,CASSEVRWGQPQHF
TRBD1,few,TRBV4-2,TRBJ2-3,TGTGCCAGCAGCCAAGTCGGGACAGGGGTTGGAGATACGCAGTATTTT,CASSQVGTGVGDTQYF
TRBD2,many,TRBV12-3/TRBV12-4,TRBJ2-1,TGTGCCAGCAGTTTTAGCGGAGTCCCAGGGCTAGCGGAATACAATGAGCAGTTCTTC,CASSFSGVPGLAEYNEQFF
-,-,TRBV4-3,TRBJ1-4,TGCGCCAGCAGCCAAGATCCGAGGACGCCTGAAAAACTGTTTTTT,CASSQDPRTPEKLFF
-,few,TRBV28,TRBJ1-1,TGTGCCAGCAGAGGACCGGGACACGGGGAAGCTTTCTTT,CASRGPGHGEAFF
TRBD1,few,TRBV6-6,TRBJ2-7,TGTGCCAGCAGGGACAGGGGGCAAGGACACGAGCAGTACTTC,CASRDRGQGHEQYF
TRBD1,few,TRBV2,TRBJ2-1,TGTGCCAGCAGTCCCGACAGGGGGCGAAGCAATGAGCAGTTCTTC,CASSPDRGRSNEQFF
-,many,TRBV7-2,TRBJ2-7,TGTGCCAGCAGCTTAGTTTCCTCCTACGAGCAGTACTTC,CASSLVSSYEQYF
-,many,TRBV7-9,TRBJ2-3,TGTGCCAGCAGAGCCCAGACAGATACGCAGTATTTT,CASRAQTDTQYF
-,few,TRBV11-2,TRBJ2-5,TGTGCCAGCAGCCCCCGACCGCTGTACCAAGAGACCCAGTACTTC,CASSPRPLYQETQYF
-,-,TRBV20-1,TRBJ1-1,TGCAGTGCAATACAACCACAGGGTCCAGGTCGTACAGCTTTCTTT,CSAIQPQGPGRTAFF
-,few,TRBV6-5,TRBJ2-5,TGTGCCAGCAGTTTGCCCCGGGACGGACAAGAGACCCAGTACTTC,CASSLPRDGQETQYF
TRBD2,-,TRBV20-1,TRBJ2-3,TGCAGTGCTAGAGATCCGGCGGGGGGGCAACTGGGTACGCAGTATTTT,CSARDPAGGQLGTQYF
-,few,TRBV7-9,TRBJ1-1,TGTGCCAGCAGCCCGGAATTAGATACCACTGAAGCTTTCTTT,CASSPELDTTEAFF
-,-,TRBV11-2,TRBJ1-2,TGTGCCAGCAGCCCCACTCTTTATGGCTACACCTTC,CASSPTLYGYTF
-,many,TRBV7-2,TRBJ2-1,TGTGCCAGCAGTCCAGCGGCCCCCTCCTACAATGAGCAGTTCTTC,CASSPAAPSYNEQFF
-,many,TRBV6-2/TRBV6-3,TRBJ2-1,TGTGCCAGCAGTTCTCGCGATTGGGGTGAGCAGTTCTTC,CASSSRDWGEQFF
TRBD1,-,TRBV7-2,TRBJ1-1,TGTGCCAGCAGCACCCGACAGGGGGCGGCATCAACTGAAGCTTTCTTT,CASSTRQGAASTEAFF
TRBD1,-,TRBV2,TRBJ2-1,TGTGCCAGCAGTGAAGCGCTCCCGGGACAGGGCAGTAATGAGCAGTTCTTC,CASSEALPGQGSNEQFF
TRBD2,many,TRBV7-2,TRBJ2-7,TGTGCCAGCAGCCGGGAGGCAACAAGTTCCTACGAGCAGTACTTC,CASSREATSSYEQYF
-,-,TRBV20-1,TRBJ1-1,TGCAGTGCTAGGGGCAGGGCTAATGAAGCTTTCTTT,CSARGRANEAFF
TRBD1,-,TRBV19,TRBJ2-1,TGTGCCAGTAGAATTAACAGGGGGCATGAGCAGTTCTTC,CASRINRGHEQFF
-,-,TRBV28,TRBJ1-5,TGTGCCAGCAGGTCAGGGGCGTATCAGCCCCAGCATTTT,CASRSGAYQPQHF
TRBD1,few,TRBV29-1,TRBJ1-2,TGCAGCGTTGAAGAGGGTACAGGGGAATTGGGCTACACCTTC,CSVEEGTGELGYTF
-,-,TRBV5-4,TRBJ2-2,TGTGCCAGCAGCTTACCGGGACGCGTCACCGGGGAGCTGTTTTTT,CASSLPGRVTGELFF
-,few,TRBV10-3,TRBJ2-3,TGTGCCATCAGTGAGGTCTCCTCCACAGATACGCAGTATTTT,CAISEVSSTDTQYF
TRBD2,-,TRBV11-2,TRBJ2-3,TGTGCCAGCAGCTTGCGGGGGGGTTTCACAGATACGCAGTATTTT,CASSLRGGFTDTQYF
TRBD1,-,TRBV5-1,TRBJ2-7,TGCGCCAGCAGCCCGACAGGGGAAACCTACGAGCAGTACTTC,CASSPTGETYEQYF
TRBD1,once,TRBV24-1,TRBJ2-7,TGTGCCACCAGCGCTTACAGGGGCTACGAGCAGTACTTC,CATSAYRGYEQYF
TRBD2,-,TRBV15,TRBJ2-3,TGTGCCACCAGCGCCTACGCGGGCGGGGGAGATACGCAGTATTTT,CATSAYAGGGDTQYF